Listed here are 25 T cell receptor beta chains from one sample, sequenced in a study of blood T cell repertoires in COVID-19. This table comes from immunoSEQ multiplex PCR, and its TCRdb copy is limited to in-frame clones, with some not included. The sample includes more than 45,000 clones, approximately 83% seen only once; the top ten take 8% to 10%. Material: peripheral blood. The receptors were gathered from a man aged 80 or over with COVID-19, enrolled during active disease.

This clone was counted only a few times. The chain is built from TRBV10-3 and TRBJ1-1; D unclear. The germline gives CDR1 ENHRY, CDR2 SYGVKD. V was clipped by 3 bases and J by 5 bases, with 16 bases between them. The CDR3 consists of 15 residues. The CDR3 loop is CAISDDVTRRTEAFF. Here the CDR3 DNA reads TGTGCCATCAGTGACGATGTGACAAGACGAACTGAAGCTTTCTTT.

The chain is built from TRBV19 and TRBJ1-4; D might be TRBD1 (5 bases). Deletions cut 6 bases from V and 4 bases from J, with 15 bases between. CDR3 size: 15 residues. Germline CDR1 LNHDA, CDR2 SQIVND (reference sequence). CDR3 bases: TGTGCCAGTAGGGCCGGAGGGGCGGGTAATGAAAAACTGTTTTTT. Amino acids: CASRAGGAGNEKLFF.

The chain carries TRBV24-1 and TRBJ2-1; 7 nucleotides agree with TRBD1. Trimming cost V 3 bases and J 9 bases; bases outside gene matches: 4. Germline CDR1 and CDR2: KGHDR and SFDVKD. CDR3 size: 13 residues. CDR3 coding DNA: TGTGCCACCAGTGATCGAGGGACAGTTGAGCAGTTCTTC. This translates into CATSDRGTVEQFF.

This chain connects TRBV7-2 to TRBJ2-3; D is ambiguous. The CDR3 runs 14 residues. The germline V gene has CDR1 SGHTA and CDR2 FQGNSA. V shed 5 bases and J shed 1 base, with 10 bases lying between them. The CDR3 bases are TGTGCCAGCAGCCCCGGGTCCCGCACAGATACGCAGTATTTT. Its protein is CASSPGSRTDTQYF.

The chain recombines TRBV19 with TRBJ2-5; 7 positions agree with TRBD2. V shed 1 base and J 6 bases; nucleotides not matched to a gene: 5. This CDR3 spans 14 amino acids. Germline CDR1 and CDR2: LNHDA and SQIVND (reference sequence). The DNA for the CDR3 is TGTGCCAGTAGTATAGGGGGAGGGCGAAAGACCCAGTACTTC. Translated: CASSIGGGRKTQYF.

The chain uses TRBV11-2 and TRBJ1-5, with D uncertain. The germline V and J ends were trimmed by 1 base and 5 bases, with 9 bases remaining between them. The CDR3 is made up of 14 amino acids. CDR1 SGHAT and CDR2 FQNNGV come from the germline V gene. The CDR3 DNA follows: TGTGCCAGCAGCTTAGGTAATTCTGATCAGCCCCAGCATTTT. Its translation is CASSLGNSDQPQHF.

The chain carries TRBV4-3 and TRBJ2-5; 10 positions match TRBD2. The CDR3 spans 15 residues. Looked up from germline, CDR1 is LGHNA and CDR2 is YSLEER. V lost 0 bases, J lost 5 bases, and 3 bases stayed unmatched. CDR3 protein: CASSQDSGRSETQYF. The CDR3 DNA reads TGCGCCAGCAGCCAAGATAGCGGGAGGTCCGAGACCCAGTACTTC.

The chain uses TRBV19 and TRBJ2-5; 14 bases agree with TRBD2. V dropped 4 bases and J dropped 13; count of bases not matched to a gene: 8. The CDR3 runs 14 residues. CDR1 is LNHDA and CDR2 is SQIVND in the germline V gene (reference sequence). The CDR3 sequence is CASSRDGTSGRGYF. The CDR3 DNA reads TGTGCCAGTAGTAGAGATGGGACTAGCGGGAGAGGGTACTTC.

V gene TRBV7-9 combines with J gene TRBJ2-2, with D hard to call. CDR3 length: 14 amino acids. Trimming took 8 bases from V and 0 from J, leaving 10 bases between them. CDR1 is SEHNR and CDR2 is FQNEAQ in the germline V gene (reference sequence). CDR3 DNA: TGTGCCAGCGAGAAGCACGCGAACACCGGGGAGCTGTTTTTT. Protein: CASEKHANTGELFF.

The chain is built from TRBV12-3 or TRBV12-4 and TRBJ2-5; no clear D gene. V lost 5 bases, J lost 1 base, and 8 bases lay in between. The CDR3 loop spans 13 amino acids. The CDR3 DNA sequence: TGTGCCAGCAGTATAGACTTCCAAGAGACCCAGTACTTC. Translating gives CASSIDFQETQYF.

The chain combines TRBV5-6 with TRBJ2-1; D is perhaps TRBD2 (5 bases). Germline CDR1 is SGHDT and CDR2 is YYEEEE. V was pared by 0 bases and J by 2 bases, with 15 bases between. The CDR3 totals 17 residues. The CDR3 nucleotides are TGTGCCAGCAGCTTGGAACGGGAATTTCGCACCTACAATGAGCAGTTCTTC. It is translated as CASSLEREFRTYNEQFF.

In its sample, this clone was seen a few times. V usage is TRBV24-1 and J usage is TRBJ1-2, with D tentatively TRBD1 (6 bases). Trimming removed 2 bases at V and 7 bases at J, with 13 bases between. This CDR3 has 14 amino acids. The germline CDR1 and CDR2 sequences are KGHDR and SFDVKD. CDR3 residues: CATSDSRDIFGYTF. CDR3 sequence (DNA): TGTGCCACCAGTGATTCTAGGGACATTTTTGGCTACACCTTC.

This chain joins TRBV6-2 or TRBV6-3 and TRBJ1-1; D uncertain. Trimming left V 6 bases short and J 1 base short, with 18 bases between. The germline V gene encodes CDR1 MNHEY and CDR2 SVGEGT. This CDR3 has 16 residues. The CDR3 DNA follows: TGTGCCAGCAGCCATTGGGCCACCCTTGGGAACACTGAAGCTTTCTTT. This gives the protein CASSHWATLGNTEAFF.

This chain uses TRBV5-1 with TRBJ1-2, with D tentatively TRBD1 (6 bases). The germline V gene has CDR1 SGHRS and CDR2 YFSETQ. The germline V and J ends were trimmed by 4 bases and 3 bases, with 19 bases remaining between them. The CDR3 length is 16 residues. DNA of the CDR3: TGCGCCAGCAGCCCAGGACAGCTGGAGCTTCACTATGGCTACACCTTC. This codes for CASSPGQLELHYGYTF. The full variable domain, rest sourced from reference TRBV5-1 and TRBJ1-2, is KAGVTQTPRYLIKTRGQQVTLSCSPISGHRSVSWYQQTPGQGLQFLFEYFSETQRNKGNFPGRFSGRQFSNSRSEMNVSTLELGDSALYLCASSPGQLELHYGYTFGSGTRLTVV.

CDR3 region: CASSYGQGYNQPQHF. The CDR3 coding sequence is TGTGCCAGCAGTTACGGTCAGGGATACAATCAGCCCCAGCATTTT. This chain uses TRBV6-2 or TRBV6-3 with TRBJ1-5, with D possibly being TRBD1 (5 bases). The CDR3 has 15 residues. V was trimmed by 2 bases and J by 3 bases, leaving 11 bases between them. Germline values: CDR1 MNHEY, CDR2 SVGEGT.

The count of this clone is one. The CDR3 reads CASSQGVGETQYF. As DNA, the CDR3 is TGTGCCAGTTCACAGGGGGTGGGGGAGACCCAGTACTTC. J is TRBJ2-5 and V is TRBV19, with 8 bases matching TRBD1. There are 13 residues in the CDR3. CDR1 is LNHDA, CDR2 SQIVND, per germline (reference sequence). The V segment lost 8 bases and the J segment 5 bases; nucleotides outside the gene matches: 7.

The chain employs TRBV25-1 and TRBJ2-3; tentative D call: TRBD2 (7 bases). The V end was cut by 3 bases, the J end by 2 bases, with 15 bases between. The CDR3 covers 16 residues. The V gene's germline CDR1 is MGHDK and CDR2 SYGVNS. The CDR3 spells CASSDTGRGSTDTQYF. The CDR3 DNA is TGTGCCAGCAGTGACACAGGGAGGGGGTCCACAGATACGCAGTATTTT.

V and J are TRBV24-1 and TRBJ2-1, with TRBD2 matching over 8 bases. CDR3 length: 18 amino acids. Germline CDR1 KGHDR, CDR2 SFDVKD. V was pared by 2 bases and J by 3 bases, with 11 bases of the junction left unmatched. The CDR3 region is CATSDSGSGLGGYNEQFF. In DNA, the CDR3 is TGTGCCACCAGTGATTCCGGATCGGGACTAGGGGGCTACAATGAGCAGTTCTTC.

V usage is TRBV10-3 and J usage is TRBJ1-6, with TRBD1 matching 7 bases. The CDR3 sequence is 14 residues long. Germline V gene data show CDR1 as ENHRY and CDR2 as SYGVKD. The V gene end was trimmed by 4 bases and the J gene end by 5 bases; junction bases not matched to a gene: 2. CDR3 residues: CAISGQGDNSPLHF. The CDR3 coding sequence is TGTGCCATCAGTGGACAGGGAGATAATTCACCCCTCCACTTT.

The rearrangement links TRBV24-1 to TRBJ2-7; 15 bases align to TRBD2. The CDR3 is 17 amino acids. The V gene end was trimmed by 7 bases and the J gene end by 0 bases; junction bases not matched to a gene: 6. Per the germline V gene, CDR1 is KGHDR and CDR2 is SFDVKD. The CDR3 here is CATSGTSGRRSSYEQYV. CDR3 in DNA: TGTGCCACCAGCGGGACTAGCGGGAGGCGGAGCTCCTACGAGCAGTACGTC.

The V and J genes are TRBV5-3 and TRBJ2-7, with D perhaps TRBD1 (6 bases). TRBV5-3 qualifies as an ORF whose function is uncertain. The CDR3 spans 15 residues. V was pared by 3 bases and J by 5 bases, with 18 bases between. In DNA form, the CDR3 reads TGTGCCAGAAGCTCCACATCCTCCAGGGGAGACGAGCAGTACTTC. This translates into CARSSTSSRGDEQYF.

This chain connects TRBV21-1 to TRBJ2-7; the table's TRBD2 call for D was not verified on the DNA. TRBV21-1 is labeled a pseudogene. The CDR3 contains 15 residues. The CDR3 DNA follows: TGTGCCAGTGATTGGAGGCCACCGACCTCCTACGAGCAGTACGTC. It specifies CASDWRPPTSYEQYV.

J is TRBJ2-7 and V is TRBV5-4; TRBD1 aligns across 8 bases. Germline CDR1 SGHNT, CDR2 YYREEE (reference sequence). The CDR3 consists of 15 residues. Unmatched junction bases numbered 6, after V lost 4 bases and J lost 0 bases. Here the CDR3 reads CASSHGQGLSYEQYV. DNA of the CDR3: TGTGCCAGCAGCCACGGACAGGGACTCTCCTACGAGCAGTACGTC.

The V gene is TRBV13, the J gene TRBJ1-2, with a tentative D call TRBD1 (5 bases). The CDR3 spans 14 residues. Trimming took off 5 bases at V and 5 bases at J, with 15 bases between the two ends. Looked up from germline, CDR1 is PRHDT and CDR2 is FYEKMQ (reference sequence). In DNA, the CDR3 is TGTGCCAGCAGCCCATCCCGACAGATATATGGCTACACCTTC. This encodes CASSPSRQIYGYTF.

This chain links TRBV18 with TRBJ2-3; perhaps TRBD1 as D (5 bases). V was shortened by 5 bases and J by 5 bases, with 5 bases between the two germline ends. In germline, CDR1 is KGHSH, CDR2 LQKENI. This CDR3 has 11 amino acids. This chain's CDR3 is CASSRGDTQYF. The CDR3 bases are TGTGCCAGCTCAAGGGGAGATACGCAGTATTTT.